Below, 25 T cell receptor beta chains from the same sample are listed, as sequenced in a study of post-analysis software for immune sequencing data. These receptors have no known antigen. Study observations and caveats: Elevated frequency relative to controls characterized roughly 5 TRBV segments in patients, TRBV5-6, TRBV5-1 and TRBV20-1 among them.

Unique molecular identifiers were present in the TCR beta cDNA libraries. TCRdb reprocessed the PCR reads via MiXCR and lists one record per CDR3 protein. The sample has roughly 540,000 distinct CDR3 sequences, around a third seen once. Sample: blood. The receptors come from a girl under 18 with multiple sclerosis.

Of note for this clonotype: At one of its ends the junction is not consistent with the germline gene, which may arise from a read error. CDR3 loop: CARSQDDRDSSSSGANVLTF. CDR3 bases: TGTGCCAGAAGCCAAGACGATAGGGACTCCTCTTCCTCTGGGGCCAACGTCCTGACTTTC. This chain links TRBV14 with TRBJ2-6; a weak D match, TRBD2 (6 bases). The CDR3 length is 20 residues. Germline CDR1 is SGHDN and CDR2 is FVKESK.

With regard to this clonotype: This may arise from a read error, as a much more abundant clone is one base away. The chain combines TRBV29-1 with TRBJ2-5; maybe TRBD1 (5 bases). V dropped 7 bases and J dropped 11 bases, with 17 bases sitting between them. This CDR3 comprises 11 residues. The germline CDR1 and CDR2 sequences are SQVTM and ANQGSEA. In DNA, the CDR3 is TGCAGCGCCTCCAGGGTTGATGAGCAGTACTTC. Its translation is CSASRVDEQYF. Together with reference TRBV29-1 and TRBJ2-5, the CDR3 gives the full variable domain: SAVISQKPSRDICQRGTSLTIQCQVDSQVTMMFWYRQQPGQSLTLIATANQGSEATYESGFVIDKFPISRPNLTFSTLTVSNMSPEDSSIYLCSASRVDEQYFGPGTRLLVL.

This sequence joins TRBV4-2 and TRBJ2-1; 10 nucleotides match TRBD2. This CDR3 has 17 amino acids. J gave up 2 bases and V 1 base, and 5 bases lay outside the gene matches. Germline V gene lookup returns CDR1 LGHNA and CDR2 YNFKEQ. CDR3 sequence (DNA): TGTGCCAGCAGCCAAGCAAACAGCGGGGGGGCCTACAATGAGCAGTTCTTC. The encoded protein is CASSQANSGGAYNEQFF.

The rearrangement uses TRBV6-1 and TRBJ1-6; D may be TRBD1 (6 bases). V lost 9 bases to trimming and J lost 6 bases, with 15 bases between them. Germline CDR1 and CDR2: MNHNS and SASEGT. The CDR3 contains 14 residues. The DNA for the CDR3 is TGTGCCAGTAATTACAGGGACCTTAATTCACCCCTCCACTTT. Amino acid sequence: CASNYRDLNSPLHF.

This clonotype was counted many times. This chain joins TRBV6-5 and TRBJ2-5; tentatively, D is TRBD1 (5 bases). Trimming pared 6 bases from V and 2 bases from J, leaving 13 bases between. The germline V gene encodes CDR1 MNHEY and CDR2 SVGAGI. The CDR3 is made up of 14 amino acids. Written as DNA, the CDR3 is TGTGCCAGCAGAGGACAAGTCTTACAAGAGACCCAGTACTTC. Residues: CASRGQVLQETQYF.

The J gene is TRBJ2-7, the V gene TRBV15, with a possible D match to TRBD1 (6 bases). V was pared by 4 bases and J by 3 bases, with 22 bases between. Germline V lookup: CDR1 LNHNV, CDR2 YYDKDF (reference sequence). The CDR3 runs to 17 residues. This CDR3 is CATSINMGSGQFYEQYF. The CDR3 nucleotides are TGTGCCACCAGCATAAATATGGGCAGCGGACAGTTCTACGAGCAGTACTTC.

This clonotype was counted between two and nine times. CDR3 nucleotide sequence: TGTGCCAGCAGCTATGACTCCTACCAAGAGACCCAGTACTTC. Translation: CASSYDSYQETQYF. The V and J genes are TRBV7-9 and TRBJ2-5; D remains ambiguous. The CDR3 is 14 amino acids. Trimming left V 4 bases short and J 0 bases short, with 9 bases between. Germline V CDR1 and CDR2: SEHNR, FQNEAQ (reference sequence).

About this clonotype: The junction differs from germline at one of its ends, possibly a read error. The gene calls are TRBV20-1 and TRBJ2-5; 8 bases fit TRBD1. The CDR3 contains 14 residues. Germline V gene sequence: CDR1 DFQATT, CDR2 SNEGSKA (reference sequence). CDR3 nucleotides: TGCAGTGCTGATACCGGGACAGGTCAAGAGACCCGGTACTTC. It yields the protein CSADTGTGQETRYF.

V usage is TRBV7-3 and J usage is TRBJ2-5, with TRBD2 identical over 7 bases. In germline, CDR1 is SGHTA, CDR2 FQGTGA. V gave up 4 bases and J gave up 5 bases; unmatched junction bases: 7. The CDR3 consists of 14 residues. The CDR3: CASSSSVGGETQYF. The CDR3 region has the DNA TGTGCCAGCAGCTCTAGCGTCGGGGGGGAGACCCAGTACTTC.

J is TRBJ2-5 and V is TRBV20-1; the match to TRBD2 covers 13 bases. The CDR3 length is 15 residues. Trimming cost V 5 bases and J 11 bases; bases outside gene matches: 14. Germline CDR1 DFQATT, CDR2 SNEGSKA (reference sequence). The CDR3 DNA is TGCAGTGCTCCCCCGAGACTAGCGGGGGGTACTGAGCAGTACTTC. Protein product: CSAPPRLAGGTEQYF.

This clonotype showed up just a few times. CDR3 DNA: TGCGCCAGCAGCTTGGATAAACAGGGAGATACGCAGTATTTT. It translates to CASSLDKQGDTQYF. The chain combines TRBV5-1 with TRBJ2-3, with D maybe TRBD1 (6 bases). The V end was cut by 0 bases, the J end by 5 bases, with 10 bases between. This CDR3 comprises 14 residues. Germline V lookup: CDR1 SGHRS, CDR2 YFSETQ.

For this clonotype: The junction departs from the called germline gene at one end, perhaps through a read error. The chain couples TRBV12-3 or TRBV12-4 to TRBJ2-3; 11 positions agree with TRBD2. This CDR3 has 16 amino acids. CDR3 DNA sequence: TGTGCCAGCAGTTTACTGACTAGCGGGGACACAGATGCGCAGTATTTT. Translation gives CASSLLTSGDTDAQYF.

The rearrangement uses TRBV20-1 and TRBJ2-3, with a tentative D call TRBD2 (6 bases). The V gene's germline CDR1 is DFQATT and CDR2 SNEGSKA (reference sequence). This CDR3 has 16 residues. The V end was cut by 5 bases, the J end by 0 bases, with 18 bases between. Here the CDR3 reads CSALWPRGLSTDTQYF. CDR3 sequence (DNA): TGCAGTGCTCTTTGGCCCCGGGGACTGAGCACAGATACGCAGTATTTT.

Only a few counts were recorded for this clonotype. The chain recombines TRBV6-1 with TRBJ2-7, with 9 bases lining up with TRBD1. Germline-derived CDR1 and CDR2 are MNHNS and SASEGT. The CDR3 contains 16 residues. With V trimmed by 5 bases and J by 4 bases, 12 bases remained unmatched. CDR3 sequence: CASSRTGGSQGYEQYF. The CDR3 DNA follows: TGTGCCAGCAGTCGCACAGGGGGCTCCCAGGGTTACGAGCAGTACTTC.

The chain links TRBV28 to TRBJ2-5; 11 positions match TRBD2. The CDR3 sequence is 18 residues long. The V gene end was trimmed by 7 bases and the J gene end by 0 bases; junction bases not matched to a gene: 13. CDR1 is MDHEN and CDR2 is SYDVKM in the germline V gene. In DNA, the CDR3 is TGTGCCAGCAATTCTGGTTGGGGTAGCGGGGGGGACCAAGAGACCCAGTACTTC. This encodes CASNSGWGSGGDQETQYF.

This clonotype was observed a few times. The chain recombines TRBV7-9 with TRBJ2-5; 7 nucleotides match TRBD2. Germline CDR1 is SEHNR and CDR2 is FQNEAQ (reference sequence). The V and J ends lost 7 bases and 1 base, in that order; junction bases with no gene match: 9. CDR3 length: 15 residues. The CDR3 nucleotides read TGTGCCAGCATCCACACTTGGGGGGGCCAAGAGACCCAGTACTTC. It codes for CASIHTWGGQETQYF. The variable domain in full, completed from reference TRBV7-9 and TRBJ2-5, reads DTGVSQNPRHKITKRGQNVTFRCDPISEHNRLYWYRQTLGQGPEFLTYFQNEAQLEKSRLLSDRFSAERPKGSFSTLEIQRTEQGDSAMYLCASIHTWGGQETQYFGPGTRLLVL.

A few counts support this clonotype. The chain has TRBV14 and TRBJ1-4; D unclear. V gave up 1 base and J gave up 8 bases, with 14 bases separating them. The CDR3 loop spans 15 amino acids. Looked up from germline, CDR1 is SGHDN and CDR2 is FVKESK. For the CDR3, the DNA is TGTGCCAGCAGCCAAGGGGTTCAGGCAGACGAAAAACTGTTTTTT. This sequence encodes CASSQGVQADEKLFF.

This clonotype turned up a few times. The V gene is TRBV7-9, the J gene TRBJ2-5; 8 bases are a match to TRBD1. Germline V gene data show CDR1 as SEHNR and CDR2 as FQNEAQ (reference sequence). CDR3 size: 19 residues. The V and J ends lost 3 bases and 3 bases, in that order; junction bases with no gene match: 18. The CDR3 sequence is CASSFTKLSWLQGEETQYF. As DNA, the CDR3 is TGTGCCAGCAGCTTCACCAAGCTTAGTTGGCTACAGGGGGAAGAGACCCAGTACTTC.

This clonotype has more than one count but fewer than ten. V usage is TRBV6-4 and J usage is TRBJ1-5, with D maybe TRBD1 (5 bases). This CDR3 region has 15 residues. Trimming removed 7 bases at V and 0 bases at J, with 13 bases between. Germline V gives CDR1 MRHNA, CDR2 SNTAGT. The CDR3 reads CASTTGRNSNQPQHF. As DNA, the CDR3 is TGTGCCAGCACTACGGGACGGAATAGCAATCAGCCCCAGCATTTT.

The rearrangement uses TRBV27 and TRBJ2-7; 7 bases match TRBD1. The CDR3 contains 16 residues. V shed 4 bases and J 4 bases; nucleotides not matched to a gene: 13. CDR1 MNHEY and CDR2 SMNVEV come from the germline V gene (reference sequence). CDR3: CASSSLGAGGGYEQYF. Here the CDR3 DNA reads TGTGCCAGCAGTTCTCTGGGTGCAGGGGGTGGTTACGAGCAGTACTTC.

For this clonotype: Germline and junction disagree at one end, which may indicate a read error. The J gene is TRBJ2-6, the V gene TRBV3-1; 7 positions agree with TRBD2. Germline V gives CDR1 LGHDT, CDR2 YNNKEL (reference sequence). The CDR3 has 18 residues. The chain's CDR3 is CASSQEWLADSGANVRTF. The CDR3, as DNA: TGTGCCAGCAGCCAAGAATGGCTAGCGGACTCTGGGGCCAACGTCCGGACTTTC.

This rearrangement joins TRBV2 to TRBJ2-5; D is possibly TRBD1 or TRBD2 (6 bases each). Germline CDR1 reads SNHLY; CDR2 reads FYNNEI. The CDR3 loop spans 14 amino acids. V lost 6 bases and J lost 5, with 16 bases in between. The CDR3 nucleotides read TGTGCCAGCAGAATAACGGGGGCGCAGGAGACCCAGTACTTC. This encodes CASRITGAQETQYF.

This clonotype was detected a few times. This chain connects TRBV10-3 to TRBJ2-1, with D maybe TRBD2 (6 bases). V was clipped by 8 bases and J by 8 bases, with 19 bases between them. The CDR3 has 14 residues. The germline CDR1 and CDR2 sequences are ENHRY and SYGVKD. The CDR3 sequence: CAIGTGTLEDEQFF. In DNA, the CDR3 is TGTGCCATCGGGACCGGGACTCTGGAGGATGAGCAGTTCTTC.

The V and J genes are TRBV20-1 and TRBJ2-5, with 11 positions matching TRBD2. Germline V gene sequence: CDR1 DFQATT, CDR2 SNEGSKA (reference sequence). V dropped 0 bases and J dropped 4; count of bases not matched to a gene: 7. This CDR3 spans 16 amino acids. CDR3 in amino acids: CSARDWGLADLETQYF. The DNA of the CDR3 is TGCAGTGCTAGAGATTGGGGACTAGCGGATCTAGAGACCCAGTACTTC.

The gene calls are TRBV5-5 and TRBJ1-2; 7 bases map to TRBD1. The CDR3 is made up of 15 amino acids. From germline, CDR1 is SGHKS and CDR2 YYEKEE (reference sequence). The ends lost 2 bases at V and 2 bases at J; junction bases unmatched: 6. In nucleotides, the CDR3 is TGTGCCAGCAGCTTATATGGGACAGAGAACTATGGCTACACCTTC. Protein product: CASSLYGTENYGYTF. The full variable domain, rest sourced from reference TRBV5-5 and TRBJ1-2, is DAGVTQSPTHLIKTRGQQVTLRCSPISGHKSVSWYQQVLGQGPQFIFQYYEKEERGRGNFPDRFSARQFPNYSSELNVNALLLGDSALYLCASSLYGTENYGYTFGSGTRLTVV.